This T cell receptor beta chain originates from a study of CD8+ T cells in alopecia areata. Study-level background: The study gave tofacitinib for 6 to 18 months, then 6 months off drug.

Extraction and reverse transcription of RNA yielded cDNA as the sequencing template. Only in-frame clones appear in the TCRdb table, and some are missing; sequencing was by immunoSEQ multiplex PCR. This sample has around 300,000 clones, with over 45% found just once. Overall study findings and caveats: Among the top 100, expanded CD8+ clones, as well as scalp clonality, were significantly decreased by tofacitinib.

With V trimmed by 2 bases and J by 1 base, 2 bases remained unmatched. The length of the CDR3 is 14 residues. Germline CDR1 and CDR2: SGHVS and FQNEAQ. The treatment: oral pan-JAK inhibitor, 5-10 mg twice daily. As concerns this clone: Its antigen is not identified.

The specimen was CD4+ T cells sorted from blood, collected between weeks 51 and 52, from a patient treated with tofacitinib. This chain connects TRBV7-8 to TRBJ2-7; 7 positions agree with TRBD1. This sequence originates from a human donor with alopecia areata. CDR3 protein: CASSLPDRSYEQYF. CDR3 sequence (DNA): TGTGCCAGCAGCTTACCGGACAGGTCCTACGAGCAGTACTTC.